Sequencing of this T cell receptor beta chain was carried out in a study of blood T cell repertoires in COVID-19. Only a few counts were recorded for this clone. V shed 2 bases and J shed 6 bases, with 13 bases lying between them. This CDR3 contains 14 residues. CDR1 SGHAT and CDR2 FQNNGV come from the germline V gene. Study processing details: Reference gene primer amplification yielded estimated nucleated cell counts. The repertoire was sequenced with immunoSEQ multiplex PCR; TCRdb's copy has only in-frame clones and lacks some. V and J calls and clone size are copied from that table; D and trimming were computed from the DNA. Altogether 130,000 to 150,000 clones are present, around 80% being singletons, with the ten largest covering 13% to 15%.

This chain connects TRBV11-2 to TRBJ1-2; no reliable D call. This clonotype was sampled from a human donor with acute or convalescent COVID-19. The donor label of this sample is uncertain. Sequencing input: peripheral blood. CDR3 protein: CASSLTASRHGYTF. CDR3 DNA: TGTGCCAGCAGCTTAACCGCCTCCAGGCATGGCTACACCTTC.